The 30 T cell receptor beta chains below come from one sample, sequenced in a study of regulatory T cells in long-lasting Graves disease. CDR3 regions were amplified by Arm-PCR using iRepertoire HTBI primers to build TCR beta libraries. TCRdb passed the multiplex PCR reads through MiXCR, listing each CDR3 protein once. The sample consists of approximately 360,000 distinct CDR3 sequences, more than 20% of them appearing once. As for time point: persistent/refractory GD, antithyroid drugs over 5 years with positive TRAb. From RNA extracted from PBMCs, the TCR library was made. Material: peripheral blood mononuclear cells (PBMCs), obtained when the disease was refractory, from a patient treated with antithyroid drugs. The receptors were sampled from a woman in her forties with Graves disease.

This clonotype has a count of ten or more. The chain has TRBV6-1 and TRBJ1-2, with D maybe TRBD1 (5 bases). The germline CDR1 and CDR2 sequences are MNHNS and SASEGT. The CDR3 runs to 14 residues. V lost 5 bases and J lost 4, with 14 bases in between. CDR3 nucleotide sequence: TGTGCCAGCAGTAATAGTGGGGGGTCCTATGGCTACACCTTC. Amino acid sequence: CASSNSGGSYGYTF.

This clonotype was seen only a few times. The CDR3 coding sequence is TGTGCCAGCAGCCGAACCCTAGCGGGAGTCAACACCGGGGAGCTGTTTTTT. Translation: CASSRTLAGVNTGELFF. The genes are TRBV11-2 and TRBJ2-2; TRBD2 agrees at 10 bases. The CDR3 contains 17 residues. The J segment lost 2 bases and the V segment lost 5 bases, leaving 8 bases of the junction unmatched. CDR1 SGHAT and CDR2 FQNNGV come from the germline V gene.

This clonotype appeared a few times. The V gene is TRBV3-1, the J gene TRBJ1-3; D gene ambiguous. This CDR3 is built from 14 residues. V lost 4 bases to trimming and J lost 0 bases, with 7 bases between them. From germline, CDR1 is LGHDT and CDR2 YNNKEL (reference sequence). This CDR3 reads CASSPTASGNTIYF. CDR3 in DNA: TGTGCCAGCAGCCCCACAGCCTCTGGAAACACCATATATTTT.

This clonotype occurred many times. The chain has TRBV5-8 and TRBJ2-7; possibly TRBD2 for D (6 bases). The CDR3 contains 12 residues. Between the trimmed V and J ends, which lost 3 bases and 6 bases, there was a span of 10 bases. Germline CDR1 and CDR2: SGHTS and YDEGEE. In nucleotides, the CDR3 is TGTGCCAGCAGCTGGAGGGTGTTCGAGCAGTACTTC. It encodes CASSWRVFEQYF.

This clonotype was detected ten times or more. The CDR3, as DNA: TGTGCCAGCAGCTTCGGACTAGCCTACGAGCAGTACTTC. As protein: CASSFGLAYEQYF. V usage is TRBV11-2 and J usage is TRBJ2-7; 7 bases match TRBD2. CDR3 length: 13 amino acids. The trim removed 3 bases at V and 2 bases at J, leaving 1 base unmatched. The germline V gene encodes CDR1 SGHAT and CDR2 FQNNGV.

V usage is TRBV6-9 and J usage is TRBJ2-1; 14 positions agree with TRBD2. Germline CDR1 and CDR2: MNHGY and SVAAGI. The V and J ends lost 4 bases and 7 bases, in that order; junction bases with no gene match: 6. This CDR3 contains 16 residues. The CDR3, as DNA: TGTGCCAGCAGTTGGACTAGCGGGAGGCCGGGAAATGAGCAGTTCTTC. As protein: CASSWTSGRPGNEQFF.

This clonotype was seen a few times. V and J are TRBV30 and TRBJ1-1; D gene ambiguous. The CDR3 length is 13 residues. V was pared by 0 bases and J by 0 bases, with 5 bases between. Germline V gene data show CDR1 as GTSNPN and CDR2 as SVGIG (reference sequence). The CDR3 loop reads CAWSVQMNTEAFF. Written as DNA, the CDR3 is TGTGCCTGGAGTGTACAGATGAACACTGAAGCTTTCTTT.

This clonotype was seen a few times. V is TRBV20-1 and J is TRBJ1-5, with a weak D call TRBD1 (6 bases). The CDR3 totals 15 residues. Trimming removed 6 bases at V and 0 bases at J, with 15 bases between. CDR1 is DFQATT and CDR2 is SNEGSKA in the germline V gene (reference sequence). The CDR3 is CSAEDSFYSNQPQHF. CDR3 sequence (DNA): TGCAGTGCCGAGGACAGTTTTTATAGCAATCAGCCCCAGCATTTT.

The table lists this clonotype with a few counts. The chain has TRBV20-1 and TRBJ1-1; D gene ambiguous. CDR1 and CDR2 from the germline V gene are DFQATT and SNEGSKA (reference sequence). CDR3 size: 13 residues. Trimming took off 1 base at V and 8 bases at J, with 14 bases between the two ends. The CDR3, as DNA: TGCAGTGCTAGAGGTCCCGGTCTTGAAGAAGCTTTCTTT. Its protein is CSARGPGLEEAFF.

This chain uses TRBV10-3 with TRBJ2-1; 7 bases are shared with TRBD2. Germline V gene lookup returns CDR1 ENHRY and CDR2 SYGVKD. The junction had 9 bases not matched to a gene; V was cut back by 3 bases and J by 7 bases. This CDR3 is 15 amino acids long. CDR3 DNA sequence: TGTGCCATCAGTGAATCCGGCGGTAGCGGGAATGAGCAGTTCTTC. Its protein is CAISESGGSGNEQFF.

This clonotype has a count of ten or more. CDR3 in amino acids: CASRTVAKGQTEAFF. CDR3 bases: TGTGCCAGCAGAACGGTCGCGAAGGGGCAGACTGAAGCTTTCTTT. This rearrangement joins TRBV28 to TRBJ1-1, with a weak D call TRBD1 (5 bases). Trimming took off 6 bases at V and 5 bases at J, with 19 bases between the two ends. CDR1 and CDR2 from the germline V gene are MDHEN and SYDVKM. The CDR3 spans 15 residues.

This sequence joins TRBV6-1 and TRBJ1-1; D may be TRBD1 (5 bases). Trimming shortened V by 7 bases and J by 1 base, and 10 bases separated the two germline ends. Germline values: CDR1 MNHNS, CDR2 SASEGT. This CDR3 is 13 amino acids long. The CDR3 spells CASTAGWNTEAFF. The CDR3 region has the DNA TGTGCCAGCACGGCAGGGTGGAACACTGAAGCTTTCTTT.

The chain combines TRBV20-1 with TRBJ1-6; D not certain. Per the germline V gene, CDR1 is DFQATT and CDR2 is SNEGSKA (reference sequence). This CDR3 region has 14 residues. Trimming cost V 3 bases and J 5 bases, with 11 bases left between them. The CDR3 reads CSARLSEHNSPLHF. The CDR3 nucleotides read TGCAGTGCTAGGTTGTCAGAACATAATTCACCCCTCCACTTT.

In this sample, this clonotype turned up many times. V gene TRBV27 combines with J gene TRBJ2-7; 11 bases are a match to TRBD2. This CDR3 has 16 amino acids. Germline loops: CDR1 MNHEY, CDR2 SMNVEV (reference sequence). Germline trimming cut 5 bases from V and 1 base from J; bases unmatched to any gene: 7. DNA for the CDR3: TGTGCCAGCAGTAGACGACTAGCGGGAACATCCTACGAGCAGTACTTC. Translation: CASSRRLAGTSYEQYF.

The sample holds many counts of this clonotype. The chain combines TRBV12-3 or TRBV12-4 with TRBJ1-2, with D possibly being TRBD1 (5 bases). The CDR3 has 16 residues. V was shortened by 5 bases and J by 7 bases, with 23 bases between the two germline ends. The CDR3 sequence is CASSQLLQGWRFGYTF. CDR3 DNA: TGTGCCAGCAGTCAACTACTCCAGGGATGGCGTTTTGGCTACACCTTC.

This clonotype was seen ten or more times. The chain has TRBV6-5 and TRBJ2-2, with D perhaps given as TRBD1 or TRBD2 (5 bases each). Germline CDR1 is MNHEY and CDR2 is SVGAGI. The CDR3 runs 13 residues. V lost 2 bases to trimming and J lost 6 bases, with 7 bases between them. The CDR3 loop reads CASSYVGAGELFF. The CDR3 DNA is TGTGCCAGCAGTTACGTGGGGGCCGGGGAGCTGTTTTTT.

This clonotype was recorded many times. The V and J genes are TRBV11-2 and TRBJ2-7, with D unresolved. The length of the CDR3 is 13 residues. Deletions cut 1 base from V and 3 bases from J, with 7 bases between. From germline, CDR1 is SGHAT and CDR2 FQNNGV. CDR3 protein: CASSLGVLYEQYF. DNA of the CDR3: TGTGCCAGCAGCTTAGGAGTTCTCTACGAGCAGTACTTC.

This clonotype was detected ten times or more. This sequence joins TRBV28 and TRBJ2-7, with 8 bases identical to TRBD2. The J segment lost 4 bases and the V segment lost 6 bases, leaving 11 bases of the junction unmatched. CDR1 and CDR2 from the germline V gene are MDHEN and SYDVKM. The CDR3 sequence is 15 residues long. This CDR3 is CASSGRGVGPYEQYF. The CDR3 DNA follows: TGTGCCAGCAGCGGGAGGGGTGTGGGGCCGTACGAGCAGTACTTC.

This clonotype was seen at least ten times. The chain uses TRBV12-3 or TRBV12-4 and TRBJ2-7; D is undetermined. This CDR3 has 14 residues. Trimming pared 3 bases from V and 0 bases from J, leaving 9 bases between. This CDR3 is CASSLVPSSYEQYF. In DNA form, the CDR3 reads TGTGCCAGCAGTTTGGTTCCGAGCTCCTACGAGCAGTACTTC.

As regards this clonotype: One base away lies a much larger clone, so this may be a sequencing read error. The chain is built from TRBV28 and TRBJ2-5, with D maybe TRBD2 (5 bases). This CDR3 has 17 residues. CDR1 and CDR2 from the germline V gene are MDHEN and SYDVKM. Trimming took 0 bases from V and 2 from J, leaving 16 bases between them. DNA of the CDR3: TGTGCCAGCAGTTTATGGAGGGCCCGGTCTCCGCAAGAGACCCAGTACTTC. Protein sequence: CASSLWRARSPQETQYF.

In this sample, this clonotype turned up many times. The V and J genes are TRBV28 and TRBJ1-6, with a possible D match to TRBD1 (6 bases). Germline V CDR1 and CDR2: MDHEN, SYDVKM. V lost 5 bases, J lost 5 bases, and 10 bases lay in between. The length of the CDR3 is 14 residues. CDR3 nucleotide sequence: TGTGCCAGCAGTATCTCAGGGGATAATTCACCCCTCCACTTT. The encoded protein is CASSISGDNSPLHF.

This clonotype was found many times. This rearrangement joins TRBV6-1 to TRBJ1-1, with a tentative D call TRBD1 (5 bases). Trimming stripped 8 bases from V and 0 bases from J, with 7 bases between. Germline V lookup: CDR1 MNHNS, CDR2 SASEGT. This CDR3 has 12 amino acids. Here the CDR3 reads CASYRMNTEAFF. The CDR3 DNA sequence: TGTGCCAGCTACAGGATGAACACTGAAGCTTTCTTT.

The chain couples TRBV29-1 to TRBJ2-6; TRBD2 matches 7 bases. Germline V gene sequence: CDR1 SQVTM, CDR2 ANQGSEA. With 4 bases clipped from V and 0 bases from J, the junction kept 6 bases outside the gene matches. This CDR3 region has 16 residues. The CDR3 here is CSVVREGVSGANVLTF. For the CDR3, the DNA is TGCAGCGTTGTGAGGGAGGGAGTCTCTGGGGCCAACGTCCTGACTTTC.

The genes are TRBV19 and TRBJ1-1; maybe TRBD1 (6 bases). Per the germline V gene, CDR1 is LNHDA and CDR2 is SQIVND (reference sequence). V was cut by 6 bases and J by 4 bases, with 12 bases left in between. CDR3 length equals 13 residues. The CDR3 spells CASRTGSGTEAFF. The CDR3 nucleotides are TGTGCCAGTAGAACAGGGTCGGGCACTGAAGCTTTCTTT. The full variable domain, its missing parts supplied by reference TRBV19 and TRBJ1-1, is DGGITQSPKYLFRKEGQNVTLSCEQNLNHDAMYWYRQDPGQGLRLIYYSQIVNDFQKGDIAEGYSVSREKKESFPLTVTSAQKNPTAFYLCASRTGSGTEAFFGQGTRLTVV.

The chain combines TRBV20-1 with TRBJ1-5; no firm D call. The germline V and J ends were trimmed by 1 base and 7 bases, with 8 bases remaining between them. Germline V CDR1 and CDR2: DFQATT, SNEGSKA (reference sequence). The CDR3 extends over 12 amino acids. CDR3 amino acids: CSARGGLQPQHF. The CDR3 nucleotides read TGCAGTGCTAGAGGAGGGCTCCAGCCCCAGCATTTT.

At least ten counts were recorded for this clonotype. The chain couples TRBV27 to TRBJ1-1; D unresolved. The germline V gene encodes CDR1 MNHEY and CDR2 SMNVEV (reference sequence). V lost 0 bases and J 5 bases, leaving 7 bases between the germline ends. This CDR3 has 13 residues. The CDR3 DNA is TGTGCCAGCAGTTTATCTCGAGGGACTGAAGCTTTCTTT. Translated: CASSLSRGTEAFF.

This chain joins TRBV12-3 or TRBV12-4 and TRBJ1-1; D ambiguous. The CDR3 spans 14 residues. V lost 6 bases to trimming and J lost 6 bases, with 17 bases between them. CDR3 nucleotides: TGTGCCAGCAGCCTCAATGCCCCTTTTTCTGAAGCTTTCTTT. Its protein product is CASSLNAPFSEAFF.

The V gene is TRBV12-3 or TRBV12-4, the J gene TRBJ2-5; 14 bases match TRBD2. This CDR3 spans 15 amino acids. After removal of 7 bases from V and 4 bases from J, the junction contained 5 bases not matched to a gene. CDR3 coding DNA: TGTGCCAGCACCATGACTAGCGGGGGGGCAGAGACCCAGTACTTC. The encoded protein is CASTMTSGGAETQYF.

This clonotype was seen a few times. A read error is possible here, since a much larger clone lies one base away. A read error is likely, as this CDR3 ends without the conserved phenylalanine or tryptophan. The chain couples TRBV10-1 to TRBJ1-1; 7 positions match TRBD1. The CDR3 covers 13 residues. With V trimmed by 8 bases and J by 7 bases, 10 bases remained unmatched. Germline CDR1 WNHNN, CDR2 SYGVQD (reference sequence). The CDR3, as DNA: TGCGCCAGCTCTCGGACAGGAATGGTTGAAGCTTTCCTT. The encoded protein is CASSRTGMVEAFL.

This chain joins TRBV28 and TRBJ2-1, with a weak D call TRBD2 (7 bases). The V gene's germline CDR1 is MDHEN and CDR2 SYDVKM. Trimming cost V 5 bases and J 0 bases, with 14 bases left between them. The CDR3 sequence is 16 residues long. The CDR3 DNA follows: TGTGCCAGCAGTATGGGAGGGGGGTTCTCCTACAATGAGCAGTTCTTC. Protein product: CASSMGGGFSYNEQFF.